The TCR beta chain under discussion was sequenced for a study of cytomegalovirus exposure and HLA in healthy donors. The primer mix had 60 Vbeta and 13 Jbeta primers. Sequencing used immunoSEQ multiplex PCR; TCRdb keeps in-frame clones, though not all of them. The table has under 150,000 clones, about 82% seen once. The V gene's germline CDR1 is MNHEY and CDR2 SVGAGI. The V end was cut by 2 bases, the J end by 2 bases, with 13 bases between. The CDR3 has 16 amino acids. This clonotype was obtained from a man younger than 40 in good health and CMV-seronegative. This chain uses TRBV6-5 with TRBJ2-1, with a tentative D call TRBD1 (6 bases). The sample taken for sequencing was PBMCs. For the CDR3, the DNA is TGTGCCAGCAGTTACGATATGGCAGGGGCCTACAATGAGCAGTTCTTC. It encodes CASSYDMAGAYNEQFF.